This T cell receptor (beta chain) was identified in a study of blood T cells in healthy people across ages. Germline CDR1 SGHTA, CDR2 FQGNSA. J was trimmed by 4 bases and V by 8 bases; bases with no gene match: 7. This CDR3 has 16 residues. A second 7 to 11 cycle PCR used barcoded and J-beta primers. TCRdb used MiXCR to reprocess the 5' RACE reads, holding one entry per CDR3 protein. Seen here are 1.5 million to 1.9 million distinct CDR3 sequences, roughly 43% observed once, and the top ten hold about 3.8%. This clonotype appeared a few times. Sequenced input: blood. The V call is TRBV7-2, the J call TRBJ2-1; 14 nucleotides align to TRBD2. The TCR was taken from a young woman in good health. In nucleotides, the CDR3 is TGTGCCAGCTCGACTAGCGGGGGGGCTGGGTACAATGAGCAGTTCTTC. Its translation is CASSTSGGAGYNEQFF.